This T cell receptor beta chain was sequenced in a study of regulatory T cells in long-lasting Graves disease. General study points: No thyroid tissue was studied; the work used peripheral blood only.

Stated time point: newly diagnosed GD, antithyroid drugs for less than 3 months. Making the TCR library involved RNA that had been extracted from PBMCs. This clonotype was picked up many times. Its cognate antigen is unknown. Arm-PCR with iRepertoire HTBI primers amplified the CDR3 regions for these TCR beta libraries. TCRdb used MiXCR to reprocess the multiplex PCR reads, holding one entry per CDR3 protein. The sample records about 430,000 distinct CDR3 sequences, approximately 16% being singletons. The CDR3 runs 15 residues. Trimming took 5 bases from V and 6 from J; bases not matched to a gene: 10. Germline V gene lookup returns CDR1 LNHDA and CDR2 SQIVND (reference sequence). Separately, the same data were catalogued under a study of T cells in Graves' hyperthyroidism and ophthalmopathy. Turning to that study: During a first-round RT-PCR of the TCR CDR3, the HTBI primer set was used. A model of 13 V-J pairs discriminated ophthalmopathy from stable hyperthyroidism. Progression to ophthalmopathy was predicted a median of approximately 6.4 months early.

This chain links TRBV19 with TRBJ1-2; 9 nucleotides align to TRBD1. The sequencing used peripheral blood mononuclear cells (PBMCs), collected at new diagnosis, from a patient treated with antithyroid drugs. This clonotype was obtained from a woman between 40 and 50 years old with Graves disease. The CDR3, as DNA: TGTGCCAGTAGTTTGGGGACAGGGATGCTTGATGGCTACACCTTC. Its protein is CASSLGTGMLDGYTF.